This passage covers 22 T cell receptor beta chains from one sample sequenced in a study of shared clonotypes between healthy human individuals. Some clones are missing from TCRdb's copy, which holds only in-frame ones; the method was immunoSEQ multiplex PCR. The repertoire holds under 2.5 million clones, 85% to 95% seen once, with around 0.35% in the top ten. Sequenced sample: naive CD4+ T cells from PBMCs. Subset noted: CD45RA+ positively selected. The origin of the receptors is a man in his late teens or twenties in good health. Some clones in this sample may be carry-over from other donors' samples.

The V gene is TRBV6-4, the J gene TRBJ2-2; D could derive from TRBD1 or TRBD2 (5 bases each). The V gene's germline CDR1 is MRHNA and CDR2 SNTAGT. Between the trimmed V and J ends, which lost 2 bases and 4 bases, there was a span of 11 bases. The length of the CDR3 is 15 residues. CDR3 coding DNA: TGTGCCAGCAGTGACCGGGGCGCCGGCACCGGGGAGCTGTTTTTT. Amino acids: CASSDRGAGTGELFF.

The chain couples TRBV5-1 to TRBJ2-2; D remains unclear. The CDR3 has 14 residues. Deletions cut 5 bases from V and 0 bases from J, with 8 bases between. Germline V lookup: CDR1 SGHRS, CDR2 YFSETQ. CDR3 nucleotide sequence: TGCGCCAGCAGGGTCACCACGAACACCGGGGAGCTGTTTTTT. Its protein product is CASRVTTNTGELFF.

CDR3 residues: CASYEQYF. The CDR3 DNA reads TGTGCCAGTTACGAGCAGTACTTC. The chain couples TRBV21-1 to TRBJ2-7. TRBV21-1 is flagged as a pseudogene. The CDR3 extends over 8 amino acids.

The rearrangement links TRBV5-1 to TRBJ1-6; 9 bases line up with TRBD1. Trimming cost V 7 bases and J 9 bases; bases outside gene matches: 5. The CDR3 extends over 13 amino acids. Germline V gives CDR1 SGHRS, CDR2 YFSETQ. The CDR3 DNA reads as TGCGCCAGCGGGGACAGGGATGGTTCACCCCTCCACTTT. It is translated as CASGDRDGSPLHF.

The CDR3 reads CASSLVGGLGQETQYF. The CDR3 region has the DNA TGCGCCAGCAGCTTGGTCGGGGGTTTGGGCCAAGAGACCCAGTACTTC. V and J are TRBV5-1 and TRBJ2-5; tentatively, D is TRBD2 (6 bases). The CDR3 loop spans 16 amino acids. The germline V gene encodes CDR1 SGHRS and CDR2 YFSETQ. V lost 0 bases to trimming and J lost 1 base, with 13 bases between them.

The V and J genes are TRBV5-5 and TRBJ2-7, with D unclear. V dropped 2 bases and J dropped 2 bases, with 11 bases sitting between them. Germline V gene data show CDR1 as SGHKS and CDR2 as YYEKEE (reference sequence). CDR3 length: 14 amino acids. CDR3 DNA sequence: TGTGCCAGCAGCTTTCCACCCGTAACCTACGAGCAGTACTTC. Its translation is CASSFPPVTYEQYF.

The chain carries TRBV6-6 and TRBJ1-1; a possible D gene is TRBD1 (6 bases). This CDR3 region has 15 residues. Trimming stripped 6 bases from V and 1 base from J, with 15 bases between. Germline V gene sequence: CDR1 MNHNY, CDR2 SVGAGI (reference sequence). The CDR3: CASSSTGLPNTEAFF. CDR3 nucleotide sequence: TGTGCCAGCAGCTCAACAGGGCTGCCGAACACTGAAGCTTTCTTT.

The rearrangement joins TRBV29-1 to TRBJ1-5; D not certain. The CDR3 sequence is 12 residues long. Trimming cost V 2 bases and J 4 bases, with 6 bases left between them. The germline V gene encodes CDR1 SQVTM and CDR2 ANQGSEA. Written as DNA, the CDR3 is TGCAGCGTTGAAACAGCGAATCAGCCCCAGCATTTT. This gives the protein CSVETANQPQHF.

This chain joins TRBV6-5 and TRBJ1-1; D is unclear. Germline-derived CDR1 and CDR2 are MNHEY and SVGAGI. The CDR3 totals 12 residues. Trimming removed 7 bases at V and 10 bases at J, with 16 bases between. The DNA of the CDR3 is TGTGCCAGCAACAGAGGTGGGCAAGGAGCTTTCTTT. Its translation is CASNRGGQGAFF.

This chain links TRBV9 with TRBJ2-2; the match to TRBD2 covers 9 bases. This CDR3 contains 15 residues. CDR1 SGDLS and CDR2 YYNGEE come from the germline V gene. The V gene end was trimmed by 3 bases and the J gene end by 5 bases; junction bases not matched to a gene: 5. In DNA, the CDR3 is TGTGCCAGCAGCGCTAGCGGGACTTGGACCGGGGAGCTGTTTTTT. Its translation is CASSASGTWTGELFF.

This clone appeared a single time. The genes are TRBV27 and TRBJ2-7; 7 nucleotides line up with TRBD2. J lost 3 bases, V lost 5 bases, and 16 bases had no gene match. The germline gives CDR1 MNHEY, CDR2 SMNVEV (reference sequence). The CDR3 extends over 17 amino acids. CDR3 residues: CASSIQSTSSYGYEQYF. The CDR3 bases are TGTGCCAGCAGTATTCAGTCGACTAGCAGCTATGGCTACGAGCAGTACTTC.

In nucleotides, the CDR3 is TGTGCCAGCAGCTTTACAGACCTCTATGGCTACACCTTC. It codes for CASSFTDLYGYTF. The chain couples TRBV7-2 to TRBJ1-2, with D hard to call. Trimming stripped 3 bases from V and 4 bases from J, with 9 bases between. This CDR3 contains 13 residues. Germline CDR1 and CDR2: SGHTA and FQGNSA. The full variable domain, completed using reference TRBV7-2 and TRBJ1-2, is GAGVSQSPSNKVTEKGKDVELRCDPISGHTALYWYRQSLGQGLEFLIYFQGNSAPDKSGLPSDRFSAERTGGSVSTLTIQRTQQEDSAVYLCASSFTDLYGYTFGSGTRLTVV.

The chain combines TRBV14 with TRBJ2-7; D remains ambiguous. Germline V lookup: CDR1 SGHDN, CDR2 FVKESK. V was trimmed by 1 base and J by 4 bases, leaving 8 bases between them. CDR3 length equals 13 residues. CDR3 bases: TGTGCCAGCAGCCAAGGGCACGGGTACGAGCAGTACTTC. The encoded protein is CASSQGHGYEQYF.

The chain couples TRBV6-5 to TRBJ2-7, with 9 bases lining up with TRBD1. CDR3 size: 15 residues. Germline values: CDR1 MNHEY, CDR2 SVGAGI. With V trimmed by 6 bases and J by 3 bases, 9 bases remained unmatched. The CDR3 region is CASSFAGTGNYEQYF. The CDR3 region has the DNA TGTGCCAGCAGCTTTGCCGGGACAGGGAACTACGAGCAGTACTTC.

The genes are TRBV7-3 and TRBJ2-2; no reliable D call. This CDR3 is 16 amino acids long. Germline V CDR1 and CDR2: SGHTA, FQGTGA. V lost 2 bases to trimming and J lost 2 bases, with 12 bases between them. The CDR3 reads CASSLEILPNTGELFF. The DNA of the CDR3 is TGTGCCAGCAGCTTAGAGATTCTCCCCAACACCGGGGAGCTGTTTTTT.

Written as DNA, the CDR3 is TGTGCCAGCAGTTTGCCTAAAGGGGTGCCCCAGCATTTT. Protein sequence: CASSLPKGVPQHF. The chain recombines TRBV28 with TRBJ1-5, with D possibly TRBD1 on 5 matching bases. V was trimmed by 3 bases and J by 9 bases, leaving 12 bases between them. The CDR3 extends over 13 amino acids. Germline V CDR1 and CDR2: MDHEN, SYDVKM.

The gene calls are TRBV5-1 and TRBJ1-2; 9 bases fit TRBD1. With V trimmed by 2 bases and J by 8 bases, 19 bases remained unmatched. Germline V gives CDR1 SGHRS, CDR2 YFSETQ. The CDR3 runs 18 residues. The CDR3, as DNA: TGCGCCAGCAGCTTCCACCCATGGACAGGGGATCCAGGAAGCGGCTACACCTTC. Translating gives CASSFHPWTGDPGSGYTF.

This chain uses TRBV28 with TRBJ2-7; D is uncertain. Germline values: CDR1 MDHEN, CDR2 SYDVKM. The CDR3 sequence is 16 residues long. The V and J ends lost 5 bases and 0 bases respectively, with 17 bases between them. The CDR3 coding sequence is TGTGCCAGCAGTGCCCCTGTCTGGCGCAGCTCCTACGAGCAGTACTTC. Its translation: CASSAPVWRSSYEQYF.

This chain connects TRBV4-2 to TRBJ2-2; D not certain. CDR1 LGHNA and CDR2 YNFKEQ come from the germline V gene. V was pared by 0 bases and J by 6 bases, with 17 bases between. The CDR3 spans 17 residues. The CDR3 region is CASSQDQGFAAAGELFF. In nucleotides, the CDR3 is TGTGCCAGCAGCCAAGATCAAGGATTTGCCGCCGCCGGGGAGCTGTTTTTT.

The chain combines TRBV7-8 with TRBJ1-2, with no clear D. CDR3 length: 13 amino acids. V was shortened by 0 bases and J by 13 bases, with 15 bases between the two germline ends. Germline loops: CDR1 SGHVS, CDR2 FQNEAQ. The CDR3 DNA sequence: TGTGCCAGCAGCTTAGCTTTGGACCGTTGGGGCACCTTC. It codes for CASSLALDRWGTF. Together with reference TRBV7-8 and TRBJ1-2, the CDR3 gives the full variable domain: GAGVSQSPRYKVAKRGQDVALRCDPISGHVSLFWYQQALGQGPEFLTYFQNEAQLDKSGLPSDRFFAERPEGSVSTLKIQRTQQEDSAVYLCASSLALDRWGTFGSGTRLTVV.

The chain recombines TRBV28 with TRBJ1-2, with a tentative D call TRBD1 (6 bases). Germline V gene data show CDR1 as MDHEN and CDR2 as SYDVKM. V lost 8 bases to trimming and J lost 3 bases, with 10 bases between them. This CDR3 contains 12 residues. CDR3 coding DNA: TGTGCCAGCGGGGAGGGGGACTATGGCTACACCTTC. It is translated as CASGEGDYGYTF.

This chain joins TRBV29-1 and TRBJ2-3, with 10 bases lining up with TRBD1. V shed 6 bases and J 2 bases; nucleotides not matched to a gene: 5. The germline CDR1 and CDR2 sequences are SQVTM and ANQGSEA. The CDR3 loop spans 14 amino acids. The CDR3 nucleotides are TGCAGCGTAACCGGGACAGGGGCCACAGATACGCAGTATTTT. It translates to CSVTGTGATDTQYF.